Each of the 14 T cell receptor beta chains below was sequenced from the same sample in a study of vaccination and CD4 T cells after COVID-19. Their antigens are not known. Treatment specified: roughly ten-day PBMC culture with coronavirus spike peptide pools or control peptides (ViraFEST assay). Oncomine TCR Beta short-read sequencing was applied to DNA from cultured CD4+ T cells. TCRdb re-called the PCR reads through MiXCR, storing one row per CDR3 protein. The repertoire holds 15,000 to 20,000 distinct CDR3 sequences, with 25% to 35% as singletons. Sequencing was carried out using cultured CD4+ T cells from blood. The source of these receptors is a human donor with COVID-19.

The V gene is TRBV12-3 or TRBV12-4, the J gene TRBJ2-1, with 8 bases fitting TRBD1. This CDR3 has 15 residues. Trimming cost V 5 bases and J 6 bases; bases outside gene matches: 9. The CDR3 DNA sequence: TGTGCCAGCAGTCCCGGGACAGGCTGGGCCAATGAGCAGTTCTTC. Translating it yields CASSPGTGWANEQFF.

This clonotype has a handful of counts. The chain uses TRBV7-8 and TRBJ1-2; 7 bases align to TRBD1. Germline trimming cut 5 bases from V and 2 bases from J; bases unmatched to any gene: 2. From germline, CDR1 is SGHVS and CDR2 FQNEAQ. The CDR3 consists of 13 residues. The CDR3 reads CASSRDRNYGYTF. DNA for the CDR3: TGTGCCAGCAGCCGGGACAGAAACTATGGCTACACCTTC.

The chain employs TRBV28 and TRBJ1-6; D possibly corresponds to TRBD1 (5 bases). CDR3 length equals 14 residues. Trimming took 7 bases from V and 7 from J, leaving 14 bases between them. Germline assignment: CDR1 MDHEN and CDR2 SYDVKM. CDR3: CASKSGTINSPLHF. CDR3 coding DNA: TGTGCCAGCAAGTCCGGGACCATAAATTCACCCCTCCACTTT.

The chain combines TRBV20-1 with TRBJ2-1; D remains unclear. Germline CDR1 and CDR2: DFQATT and SNEGSKA (reference sequence). V lost 3 bases, J lost 3 bases, and 6 bases lay in between. CDR3 length: 12 amino acids. CDR3 sequence: CSASPNYNEQFF. CDR3 nucleotide sequence: TGCAGTGCTAGCCCCAACTACAATGAGCAGTTCTTC.

The chain uses TRBV6-2 or TRBV6-3 and TRBJ2-5; 7 nucleotides align to TRBD2. This CDR3 comprises 13 residues. CDR1 is MNHEY, CDR2 SVGEGT, per germline. V was clipped by 5 bases and J by 5 bases; unmatched bases: 5. The CDR3: CASSPLAPETQYF. The CDR3 nucleotides read TGTGCCAGCAGTCCACTAGCGCCTGAGACCCAGTACTTC.

The CDR3 DNA sequence: TGCGCCAGCAGAAACCTGCCCGGGACAAACTACGAGCAGTACTTC. Its translation: CASRNLPGTNYEQYF. The V gene is TRBV10-2, the J gene TRBJ2-7, with D perhaps matching TRBD1 (6 bases). The CDR3 runs to 15 residues. V was shortened by 6 bases and J by 3 bases, with 18 bases between the two germline ends. The germline CDR1 and CDR2 sequences are WSHSY and SAAADI.

V and J are TRBV27 and TRBJ2-1, with 8 bases fitting TRBD2. The trim removed 3 bases at V and 8 bases at J, leaving 9 bases unmatched. There are 15 residues in the CDR3. The V gene's germline CDR1 is MNHEY and CDR2 SMNVEV (reference sequence). The CDR3 bases are TGTGCCAGCAGTTTGGAGAGCGGGGGCGGGCATGAGCAGTTCTTC. Amino acid sequence: CASSLESGGGHEQFF.

This clonotype has only a few counts. The CDR3 region has the DNA TGCAGTGCTAGAGTGTGGCAGGGGAACACTGAAGCTTTCTTT. It specifies CSARVWQGNTEAFF. The gene calls are TRBV20-1 and TRBJ1-1; D possibly corresponds to TRBD1 (5 bases). The germline gives CDR1 DFQATT, CDR2 SNEGSKA (reference sequence). There are 14 residues in the CDR3. Trimming shortened V by 1 base and J by 1 base, and 10 bases separated the two germline ends.

The chain recombines TRBV6-1 with TRBJ1-5; D is uncertain. The germline gives CDR1 MNHNS, CDR2 SASEGT. This CDR3 is built from 15 residues. V was trimmed by 4 bases and J by 2 bases, leaving 12 bases between them. Here the CDR3 DNA reads TGTGCCAGCAGTGGTGGCGGGAATGGCAATCAGCCCCAGCATTTT. Translation gives CASSGGGNGNQPQHF.

This clonotype was counted only a few times. J is TRBJ2-2 and V is TRBV27; TRBD1 matches at 7 bases. CDR1 is MNHEY, CDR2 SMNVEV, per germline (reference sequence). The V and J ends lost 2 bases and 5 bases, in that order; junction bases with no gene match: 8. The CDR3 is 16 amino acids. CDR3 nucleotides: TGTGCCAGCAGTTTACTGACAGGGCTAGGGACCGGGGAGCTGTTTTTT. This gives the protein CASSLLTGLGTGELFF.

The rearrangement uses TRBV14 and TRBJ1-2; the D gene is possibly TRBD1 (6 bases). Germline lookup yields CDR1 SGHDN and CDR2 FVKESK. CDR3 length equals 16 residues. The V end was cut by 8 bases, the J end by 3 bases, with 22 bases between. The CDR3 nucleotides read TGTGCCAGCGAGGCGCTGAGTTCTAGGGGGGACTATGGCTACACCTTC. Residues: CASEALSSRGDYGYTF.

The chain uses TRBV11-2 and TRBJ1-2, with 8 bases fitting TRBD1. V shed 0 bases, J shed 4 bases, and the junction held 1 base outside the gene matches. This CDR3 spans 14 amino acids. In germline, CDR1 is SGHAT, CDR2 FQNNGV. The DNA for the CDR3 is TGTGCCAGCAGCTTAGATACAGGGGGCTATGGCTACACCTTC. Its translation is CASSLDTGGYGYTF.

There are a few counts of this clonotype. V and J are TRBV20-1 and TRBJ2-7; 8 bases map to TRBD2. CDR3 length: 15 amino acids. V was clipped by 5 bases and J by 2 bases; unmatched bases: 11. The germline V gene has CDR1 DFQATT and CDR2 SNEGSKA (reference sequence). The CDR3 loop is CSALPGLVGTYEQYF. The CDR3 DNA sequence: TGCAGTGCTCTACCGGGACTAGTAGGAACCTACGAGCAGTACTTC.

The CDR3, as DNA: TGTGCCAGCAGAACGGACAGGGGTACCGGGGAGCTGTTTTTT. This gives the protein CASRTDRGTGELFF. The chain combines TRBV7-9 with TRBJ2-2; 9 bases agree with TRBD1. CDR1 and CDR2 (germline): SEHNR, FQNEAQ (reference sequence). The CDR3 sequence is 14 residues long. The V gene end was trimmed by 6 bases and the J gene end by 5 bases; junction bases not matched to a gene: 4.